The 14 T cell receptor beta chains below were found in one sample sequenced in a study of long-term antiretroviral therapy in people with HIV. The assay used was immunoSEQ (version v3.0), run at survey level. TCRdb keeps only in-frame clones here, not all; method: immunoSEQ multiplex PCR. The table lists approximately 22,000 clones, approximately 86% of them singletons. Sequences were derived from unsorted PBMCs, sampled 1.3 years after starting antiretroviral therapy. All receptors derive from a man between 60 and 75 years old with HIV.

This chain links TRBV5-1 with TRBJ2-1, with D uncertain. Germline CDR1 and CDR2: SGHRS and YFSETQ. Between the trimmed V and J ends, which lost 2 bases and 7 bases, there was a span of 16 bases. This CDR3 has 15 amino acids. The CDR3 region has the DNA TGCGCCAGCAGCTTTTTCGGAGTTGACCTTAATGAGCAGTTCTTC. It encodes CASSFFGVDLNEQFF.

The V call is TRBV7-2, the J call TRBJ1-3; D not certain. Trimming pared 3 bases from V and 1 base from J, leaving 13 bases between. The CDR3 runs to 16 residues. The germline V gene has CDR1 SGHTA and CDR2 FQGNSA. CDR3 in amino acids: CASSFGQVASGNTIYF. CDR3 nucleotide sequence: TGTGCCAGCAGCTTTGGTCAGGTCGCATCTGGAAACACCATATATTTT.

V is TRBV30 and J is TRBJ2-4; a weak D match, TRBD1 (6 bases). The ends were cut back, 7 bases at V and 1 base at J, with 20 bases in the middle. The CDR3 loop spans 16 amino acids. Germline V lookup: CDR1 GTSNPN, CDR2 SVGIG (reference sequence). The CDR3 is CAYQNYPGAAKNIQYF. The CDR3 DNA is TGTGCCTACCAAAACTACCCAGGGGCGGCCAAAAACATTCAGTACTTC.

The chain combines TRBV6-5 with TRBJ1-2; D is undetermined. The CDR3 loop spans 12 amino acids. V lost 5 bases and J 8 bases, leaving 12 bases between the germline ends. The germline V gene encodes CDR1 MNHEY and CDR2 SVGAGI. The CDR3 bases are TGTGCCAGCAGTCCCACCCTCGGGGGCTACACCTTC. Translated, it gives CASSPTLGGYTF.

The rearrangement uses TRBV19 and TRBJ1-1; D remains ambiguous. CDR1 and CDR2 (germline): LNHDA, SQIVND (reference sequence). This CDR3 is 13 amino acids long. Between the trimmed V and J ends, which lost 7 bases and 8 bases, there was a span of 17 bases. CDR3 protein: CASNKVGSVEAFF. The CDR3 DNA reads TGTGCCAGTAACAAAGTAGGTAGCGTAGAAGCTTTCTTT.

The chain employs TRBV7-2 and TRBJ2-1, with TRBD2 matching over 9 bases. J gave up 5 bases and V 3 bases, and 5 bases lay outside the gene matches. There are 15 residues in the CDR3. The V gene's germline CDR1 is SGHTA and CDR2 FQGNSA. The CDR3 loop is CASSFGLAGNNEQFF. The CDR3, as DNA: TGTGCCAGCAGCTTCGGTCTAGCGGGAAACAATGAGCAGTTCTTC.

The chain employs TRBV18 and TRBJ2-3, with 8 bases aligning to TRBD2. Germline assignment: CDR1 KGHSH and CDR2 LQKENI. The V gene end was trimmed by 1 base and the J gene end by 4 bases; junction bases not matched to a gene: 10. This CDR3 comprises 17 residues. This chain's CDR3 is CASSPQRERVVSDTQYF. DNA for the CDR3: TGTGCCAGCTCACCACAGCGGGAGAGGGTGGTCTCAGATACGCAGTATTTT. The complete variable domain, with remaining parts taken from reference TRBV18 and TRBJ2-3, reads NAGVMQNPRHLVRRRGQEARLRCSPMKGHSHVYWYRQLPEEGLKFMVYLQKENIIDESGMPKERFSAEFPKEGPSILRIQQVVRGDSAAYFCASSPQRERVVSDTQYFGPGTRLTVL.

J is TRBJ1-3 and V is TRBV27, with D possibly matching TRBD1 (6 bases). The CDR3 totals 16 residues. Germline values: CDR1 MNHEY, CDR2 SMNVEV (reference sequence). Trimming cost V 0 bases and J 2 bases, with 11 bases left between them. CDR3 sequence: CASSLSSGGTGNTIYF. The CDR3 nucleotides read TGTGCCAGCAGTTTATCGAGCGGGGGCACTGGAAACACCATATATTTT.

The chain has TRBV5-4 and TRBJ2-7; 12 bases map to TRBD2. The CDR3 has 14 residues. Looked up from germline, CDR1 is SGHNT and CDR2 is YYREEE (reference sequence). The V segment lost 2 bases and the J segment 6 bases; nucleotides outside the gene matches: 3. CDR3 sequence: CASSFGTSGFEQYF. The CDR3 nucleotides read TGTGCCAGCAGCTTTGGGACTAGCGGGTTCGAGCAGTACTTC.

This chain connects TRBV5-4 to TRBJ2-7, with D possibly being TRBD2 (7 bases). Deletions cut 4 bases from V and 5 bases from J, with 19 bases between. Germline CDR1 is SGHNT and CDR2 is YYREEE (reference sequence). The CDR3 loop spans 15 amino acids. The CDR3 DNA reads TGTGCCAGCAGCACGGGTGGGGGGGGCGGCAACGAGCAGTACTTC. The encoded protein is CASSTGGGGGNEQYF. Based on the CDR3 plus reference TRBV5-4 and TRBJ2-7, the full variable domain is ETGVTQSPTHLIKTRGQQVTLRCSSQSGHNTVSWYQQALGQGPQFIFQYYREEENGRGNFPPRFSGLQFPNYSSELNVNALELDDSALYLCASSTGGGGGNEQYFGPGTRLTVT.

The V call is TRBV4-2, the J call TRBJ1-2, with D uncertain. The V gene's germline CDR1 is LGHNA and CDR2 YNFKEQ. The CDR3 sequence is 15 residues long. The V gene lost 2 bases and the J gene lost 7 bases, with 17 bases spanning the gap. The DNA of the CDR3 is TGTGCCAGCAGCCAAAATCGGGGTAGAAGCGGTGGCTACACCTTC. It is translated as CASSQNRGRSGGYTF.

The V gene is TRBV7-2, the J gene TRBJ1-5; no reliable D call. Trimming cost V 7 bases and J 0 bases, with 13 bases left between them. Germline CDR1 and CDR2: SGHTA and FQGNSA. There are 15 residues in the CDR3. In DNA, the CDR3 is TGTGCCAGCACTCCTTGGGCGACTAGCAATCAGCCCCAGCATTTT. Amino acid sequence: CASTPWATSNQPQHF. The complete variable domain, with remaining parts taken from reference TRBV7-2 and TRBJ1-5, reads GAGVSQSPSNKVTEKGKDVELRCDPISGHTALYWYRQSLGQGLEFLIYFQGNSAPDKSGLPSDRFSAERTGGSVSTLTIQRTQQEDSAVYLCASTPWATSNQPQHFGDGTRLSIL.

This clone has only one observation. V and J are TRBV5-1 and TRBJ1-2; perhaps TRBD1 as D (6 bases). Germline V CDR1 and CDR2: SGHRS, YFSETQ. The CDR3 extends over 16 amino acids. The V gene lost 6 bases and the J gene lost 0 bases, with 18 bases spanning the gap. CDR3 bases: TGCGCCAGCACCCCTGGGGGGCTTCGATCTAACTATGGCTACACCTTC. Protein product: CASTPGGLRSNYGYTF.

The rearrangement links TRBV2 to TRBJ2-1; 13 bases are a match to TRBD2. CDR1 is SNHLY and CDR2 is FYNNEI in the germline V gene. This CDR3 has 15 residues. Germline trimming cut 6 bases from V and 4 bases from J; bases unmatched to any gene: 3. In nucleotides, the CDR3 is TGTGCCAGCAGGCGACTAGCGGGGGGTTACAATGAGCAGTTCTTC. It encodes CASRRLAGGYNEQFF. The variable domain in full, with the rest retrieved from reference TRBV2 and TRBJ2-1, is EPEVTQTPSHQVTQMGQEVILRCVPISNHLYFYWYRQILGQKVEFLVSFYNNEISEKSEIFDDQFSVERPDGSNFTLKIRSTKLEDSAMYFCASRRLAGGYNEQFFGPGTRLTVL.